Presented here are 29 T cell receptor beta chains from one specimen sequenced in a study of T cell repertoires in cytomegalovirus infection. No antigen is known for these receptors. TCRdb re-called the reads with MiXCR, one entry per CDR3 protein. The sample has roughly 920,000 distinct CDR3 sequences, 31% seen once; the top ten hold over 13%. Source: cultured CD8+ T cells from PBMCs, taken from culture after CMV antigen stimulation. The receptors were sampled from a human donor in good health (CMV status not recorded). Some clones in this sample may be carry-over from other donors' samples.

This clonotype appeared a few times. The rearrangement joins TRBV6-1 to TRBJ1-5, with 8 bases matching TRBD1. Trimming removed 5 bases from V and 3 bases from J; junction bases left unmatched: 9. Germline assignment: CDR1 MNHNS and CDR2 SASEGT. This CDR3 is built from 16 residues. For the CDR3, the DNA is TGTGCCAGCAGTAACCCTGGACAGGGATTCAATCAGCCCCAGCATTTT. This sequence encodes CASSNPGQGFNQPQHF.

This clonotype was seen many times. Compared with germline, one end of the junction differs, possibly owing to a read error. This chain connects TRBV12-3 or TRBV12-4 to TRBJ2-5; 8 bases line up with TRBD1. The length of the CDR3 is 14 residues. The CDR3 DNA reads TGTGCCAGCAGCTTAGGACAGGGCAGAGAGACCCAGTACTTC. Translation: CASSLGQGRETQYF.

The rearrangement links TRBV10-3 to TRBJ1-1; D is perhaps TRBD1 (5 bases). The V and J ends lost 0 bases and 3 bases respectively, with 11 bases between them. This CDR3 contains 15 residues. CDR1 is ENHRY and CDR2 is SYGVKD in the germline V gene. The CDR3 DNA follows: TGTGCCATCAGTGAGTCGGGTCTGGGGGACACTGAAGCTTTCTTT. Protein: CAISESGLGDTEAFF.

This clonotype was seen ten or more times. The chain recombines TRBV7-2 with TRBJ2-5; 14 nucleotides match TRBD2. The junction had 3 bases not matched to a gene; V was cut back by 5 bases and J by 4 bases. The CDR3 spans 15 residues. Germline loops: CDR1 SGHTA, CDR2 FQGNSA. In DNA, the CDR3 is TGTGCCAGCAGCCAGACTAGCGGGGGGGCAGAGACCCAGTACTTC. It encodes CASSQTSGGAETQYF. The complete variable domain, with remaining parts taken from reference TRBV7-2 and TRBJ2-5, reads GAGVSQSPSNKVTEKGKDVELRCDPISGHTALYWYRQSLGQGLEFLIYFQGNSAPDKSGLPSDRFSAERTGGSVSTLTIQRTQQEDSAVYLCASSQTSGGAETQYFGPGTRLLVL.

A note on this clonotype: A much larger clonotype is one base distant, so this may be a read error. V and J are TRBV7-2 and TRBJ1-2, with D possibly being TRBD1 (5 bases). The CDR3 is 14 residues long. V lost 4 bases and J lost 0, with 9 bases in between. Per the germline V gene, CDR1 is SGHTA and CDR2 is FQGNSA. CDR3 residues: CASSSRESNYGYTF. The DNA of the CDR3 is TGTGCCAGCAGCTCCAGGGAATCTAACTATGGCTACACCTTC.

There are many counts of this clonotype. V usage is TRBV7-6 and J usage is TRBJ1-2, with 8 bases aligning to TRBD1. The CDR3 extends over 15 amino acids. Germline lookup yields CDR1 SGHVS and CDR2 FNYEAQ. The J segment lost 2 bases and the V segment lost 1 base, leaving 3 bases of the junction unmatched. CDR3 loop: CASSLGTGNNYGYTF. CDR3 bases: TGTGCCAGCAGCTTAGGGACAGGGAACAACTATGGCTACACCTTC. The variable domain in full, with the rest retrieved from reference TRBV7-6 and TRBJ1-2, is GAGVSQSPRYKVTKRGQDVALRCDPISGHVSLYWYRQALGQGPEFLTYFNYEAQQDKSGLPNDRFSAERPEGSISTLTIQRTEQRDSAMYRCASSLGTGNNYGYTFGSGTRLTVV.

This clonotype appeared once. A much bigger clone sits one base away, suggesting this may be a read error. The chain is built from TRBV6-6 and TRBJ2-2; 11 bases align to TRBD1. The V gene end was trimmed by 10 bases and the J gene end by 10 bases; junction bases not matched to a gene: 11. Germline V gene data show CDR1 as MNHNY and CDR2 as SVGAGI (reference sequence). This CDR3 region has 14 residues. The CDR3 loop is CANRPMDRGQELFF. Written as DNA, the CDR3 is TGTGCCAACAGGCCAATGGACAGGGGGCAGGAGCTGTTTTTT.

The chain couples TRBV29-1 to TRBJ2-7; TRBD1 is a possible D gene (6 bases). Germline CDR1 SQVTM, CDR2 ANQGSEA. CDR3 length: 12 residues. The V gene lost 4 bases and the J gene lost 0 bases, with 7 bases spanning the gap. CDR3: CSVADSSYEQYF. The CDR3 bases are TGCAGCGTTGCGGACAGCTCCTACGAGCAGTACTTC.

This clonotype came up many times. The chain carries TRBV20-1 and TRBJ1-1; possibly TRBD1 for D (6 bases). The CDR3 covers 15 residues. The germline V gene has CDR1 DFQATT and CDR2 SNEGSKA (reference sequence). Trimming shortened V by 0 bases and J by 6 bases, and 17 bases separated the two germline ends. In DNA form, the CDR3 reads TGCAGTGCTAGAGATCTGGGCAGGGGAAGGGCTGAAGCTTTCTTT. Protein sequence: CSARDLGRGRAEAFF.

For this clonotype: This may come from a read error, since a much larger clone is one base off. The chain uses TRBV9 and TRBJ2-5, with 8 bases lining up with TRBD2. With 0 bases clipped from V and 2 bases from J, the junction kept 3 bases outside the gene matches. The length of the CDR3 is 15 residues. Per the germline V gene, CDR1 is SGDLS and CDR2 is YYNGEE. CDR3 sequence: CASSVEASGQETQYF. The CDR3 DNA sequence: TGTGCCAGCAGCGTAGAGGCTAGCGGGCAAGAGACCCAGTACTTC.

This clonotype was observed a handful of times. This chain uses TRBV19 with TRBJ2-1, with 7 bases identical to TRBD2. V was pared by 3 bases and J by 5 bases, with 7 bases of the junction left unmatched. Germline V gene lookup returns CDR1 LNHDA and CDR2 SQIVND (reference sequence). The CDR3 contains 15 residues. The CDR3 loop reads CASSIRRGDHNEQFF. CDR3 nucleotide sequence: TGTGCCAGTAGTATCCGACGGGGGGATCACAATGAGCAGTTCTTC. The full variable domain, its missing parts supplied by reference TRBV19 and TRBJ2-1, is DGGITQSPKYLFRKEGQNVTLSCEQNLNHDAMYWYRQDPGQGLRLIYYSQIVNDFQKGDIAEGYSVSREKKESFPLTVTSAQKNPTAFYLCASSIRRGDHNEQFFGPGTRLTVL.

This chain uses TRBV7-9 with TRBJ2-7; D not resolved. Deletions cut 2 bases from V and 5 bases from J, with 7 bases between. Germline assignment: CDR1 SEHNR and CDR2 FQNEAQ (reference sequence). This CDR3 comprises 12 residues. In nucleotides, the CDR3 is TGTGCCAGCAGCTTACTGGGGAACGAGCAGTACTTC. Its protein product is CASSLLGNEQYF.

The rearrangement uses TRBV2 and TRBJ2-4; D not resolved. The CDR3 sequence is 13 residues long. Germline CDR1 and CDR2: SNHLY and FYNNEI. The V end was cut by 11 bases, the J end by 14 bases, with 25 bases between. The DNA for the CDR3 is TGTGCCTTTCGAACCCCCAAAAACACTCTCGAGTACTTC. Amino acids: CAFRTPKNTLEYF.

The gene calls are TRBV5-6 and TRBJ1-1, with a tentative D call TRBD1 (5 bases). The CDR3 totals 16 residues. With 4 bases removed from V and 3 bases from J, the gap between germline ends came to 19 bases. In germline, CDR1 is SGHDT, CDR2 YYEEEE. The DNA of the CDR3 is TGTGCCAGCAGCGGTTTTACAGAAGAAGGGGACACTGAAGCTTTCTTT. It codes for CASSGFTEEGDTEAFF.

This clonotype was counted a few times. This rearrangement joins TRBV10-3 to TRBJ2-3, with TRBD2 matching 9 bases. With V trimmed by 10 bases and J by 2 bases, 7 bases remained unmatched. The length of the CDR3 is 14 residues. Germline CDR1 is ENHRY and CDR2 is SYGVKD. Here the CDR3 reads CATGERGVTDTQYF. The DNA for the CDR3 is TGTGCCACAGGGGAGCGGGGGGTCACAGATACGCAGTATTTT.

The V gene is TRBV18, the J gene TRBJ2-7, with 7 bases aligning to TRBD1. The CDR3 runs 15 residues. The germline V gene encodes CDR1 KGHSH and CDR2 LQKENI. The V gene end was trimmed by 5 bases and the J gene end by 3 bases; junction bases not matched to a gene: 10. Here the CDR3 reads CASSAYGTANYEQYF. The CDR3 coding sequence is TGTGCCAGCTCAGCCTATGGGACAGCGAACTACGAGCAGTACTTC.

A few counts support this clonotype. This rearrangement joins TRBV6-6 to TRBJ1-2, with D tentatively TRBD1 (6 bases). CDR3 size: 14 residues. Trimming left V 8 bases short and J 4 bases short, with 17 bases between. CDR1 is MNHNY and CDR2 is SVGAGI in the germline V gene (reference sequence). Written as DNA, the CDR3 is TGTGCCAGCCGCCTGGGACAACGGTCCTATGGCTACACCTTC. Protein product: CASRLGQRSYGYTF.

The table lists this clonotype with a few counts. The chain employs TRBV12-5 and TRBJ1-1, with D unresolved. There are 12 residues in the CDR3. Trimming shortened V by 0 bases and J by 7 bases, and 6 bases separated the two germline ends. Germline V lookup: CDR1 LGHNT, CDR2 FRNRAP. The CDR3 loop reads CASGLVGGEAFF. CDR3 DNA: TGTGCTAGTGGTTTGGTGGGTGGTGAAGCTTTCTTT. The variable domain in full, completed from reference TRBV12-5 and TRBJ1-1, reads DARVTQTPRHKVTEMGQEVTMRCQPILGHNTVFWYRQTMMQGLELLAYFRNRAPLDDSGMPKDRFSAEMPDATLATLKIQPSEPRDSAVYFCASGLVGGEAFFGQGTRLTVV.

There are a few counts of this clonotype. The V gene is TRBV12-3 or TRBV12-4, the J gene TRBJ2-2; D is undetermined. The CDR3 spans 16 residues. V lost 3 bases and J lost 0, with 11 bases in between. DNA of the CDR3: TGTGCCAGCAGTTTTCGACACCCTGCGAACACCGGGGAGCTGTTTTTT. It translates to CASSFRHPANTGELFF.

The rearrangement links TRBV6-5 to TRBJ1-1; D may be TRBD1 (5 bases). Germline V gives CDR1 MNHEY, CDR2 SVGAGI. The CDR3 sequence is 13 residues long. V lost 11 bases to trimming and J lost 1 base, with 14 bases between them. Here the CDR3 DNA reads TGTGCCTGCCGTGGACAACAGAACACTGAAGCTTTCTTT. This encodes CACRGQQNTEAFF.

This clonotype was found once. This chain links TRBV27 with TRBJ1-5; D uncertain. The CDR3 is 13 residues long. CDR1 and CDR2 from the germline V gene are MNHEY and SMNVEV (reference sequence). The V and J ends lost 6 bases and 4 bases respectively, with 10 bases between them. CDR3 sequence: CASSWAINQPQHF. The CDR3 nucleotides are TGTGCCAGCAGCTGGGCGATAAATCAGCCCCAGCATTTT.

Only a few counts were recorded for this clonotype. The genes are TRBV6-8 and TRBJ1-1; a weak D match, TRBD1 (6 bases). The V end lost 5 bases, the J end lost 7 bases, and 17 bases lay between the germline ends. Germline-derived CDR1 and CDR2 are MNHGY and SAAAGT. The length of the CDR3 is 14 residues. CDR3 in amino acids: CASSIAATGFEAFF. In DNA form, the CDR3 reads TGTGCCAGCAGTATTGCGGCAACAGGGTTTGAAGCTTTCTTT.

This clonotype showed up just a few times. The chain employs TRBV7-9 and TRBJ1-4; perhaps TRBD1 as D (6 bases). The CDR3 consists of 13 residues. V was clipped by 9 bases and J by 8 bases, with 16 bases between them. CDR1 is SEHNR, CDR2 FQNEAQ, per germline (reference sequence). In DNA form, the CDR3 reads TGTGCCAGTCGGGGGCAGGGAGAAGAAAAACTGTTTTTT. Protein: CASRGQGEEKLFF. Full variable domain (missing parts from reference TRBV7-9 and TRBJ1-4): DTGVSQNPRHKITKRGQNVTFRCDPISEHNRLYWYRQTLGQGPEFLTYFQNEAQLEKSRLLSDRFSAERPKGSFSTLEIQRTEQGDSAMYLCASRGQGEEKLFFGSGTQLSVL.

The chain is built from TRBV7-8 and TRBJ1-2; 8 positions match TRBD1. Losses at the gene ends were 5 bases for V and 7 bases for J; bases not matched to a gene: 15. The CDR3 totals 16 residues. Germline CDR1 is SGHVS and CDR2 is FQNEAQ. The CDR3 nucleotides read TGTGCCAGCAGCCTAAGTTCGGTCGGACAGGGAAGTGGCTACACCTTC. Translated: CASSLSSVGQGSGYTF.

V and J are TRBV2 and TRBJ1-1; TRBD1 matches 9 bases. Germline V gene sequence: CDR1 SNHLY, CDR2 FYNNEI. V shed 2 bases, J shed 6 bases, and the junction held 10 bases outside the gene matches. The length of the CDR3 is 16 residues. CDR3 DNA sequence: TGTGCCAGCAGTGAACCCGGACAGGGGTTAAGGGCTGAAGCTTTCTTT. The encoded protein is CASSEPGQGLRAEAFF.

The rearrangement uses TRBV29-1 and TRBJ2-5; D is possibly TRBD1 or TRBD2 (5 bases each). V lost 2 bases to trimming and J lost 5 bases, with 18 bases between them. Germline V lookup: CDR1 SQVTM, CDR2 ANQGSEA. The CDR3 contains 15 residues. The CDR3 is CSVESGAPWVETQYF. CDR3 DNA sequence: TGCAGCGTTGAATCCGGGGCCCCTTGGGTGGAGACCCAGTACTTC. The full variable domain, in which reference TRBV29-1 and TRBJ2-5 provide the parts outside the CDR3, is SAVISQKPSRDICQRGTSLTIQCQVDSQVTMMFWYRQQPGQSLTLIATANQGSEATYESGFVIDKFPISRPNLTFSTLTVSNMSPEDSSIYLCSVESGAPWVETQYFGPGTRLLVL.

The J gene is TRBJ1-2, the V gene TRBV19, with D possibly matching TRBD1 (5 bases). Trimming took 3 bases from V and 4 from J, leaving 18 bases between them. The CDR3 length is 16 residues. Germline assignment: CDR1 LNHDA and CDR2 SQIVND (reference sequence). This chain's CDR3 is CASSIIRQTRGYGYTF. The CDR3 nucleotides read TGTGCCAGTAGTATTATCCGACAGACTCGTGGCTATGGCTACACCTTC.

Concerning this clonotype itself: This may be a read error, as it is one base from a much larger clone. V is TRBV12-3 or TRBV12-4 and J is TRBJ1-1; D gene unclear. The CDR3 consists of 15 residues. Here the CDR3 reads CSSSHLIDLNTEAFF. The DNA for the CDR3 is TGTTCCAGCAGCCATTTGATCGACTTGAACACTGAAGCTTTCTTT.

This clonotype has at least ten counts. The rearrangement uses TRBV7-6 and TRBJ2-1; no definite D call. In germline, CDR1 is SGHVS, CDR2 FNYEAQ. There are 12 residues in the CDR3. The V gene lost 2 bases and the J gene lost 5 bases, with 4 bases spanning the gap. The DNA of the CDR3 is TGTGCCAGCAGCTTACTTAACAATGAGCAGTTCTTC. Translation: CASSLLNNEQFF.